This entry features one TCR beta chain sequence. The antigen it binds to is not known. No clone much larger than this one lies a single base away; base qualities are absent. The same CDR3 arises from other DNA sequences in this sample as well. This entry is derived from a study of cytomegalovirus exposure and HLA in healthy donors (dated 2017 in TCRdb). About the study as a whole: An earlier analysis of some 620 of the donors reported about 280 Gb of sequence data and 117 million unique TCR beta sequences obtained from about 170 million T cells. Donor age, sex, ethnicity and CMV serostatus were compiled together with the repertoire data. Rather than drawing on any new phenotypic data, the later analysis identified candidate immune exposures from TCR beta sequences and the way those sequences occurred across donors. An early release that covered some 640 HLA-typed donors contained 250 to 350 gigabases of sequencing data and tens of millions of unique TCR sequences. The number of typed donors differed by locus: roughly 629-640 for A, B, C, DRB1 and DQB1; approximately 520 for DQA1; some 610 for DPA1; and 400 to 480 for DPB1. To study patterns of TCR occurrence, a later analysis re-analyzed previously published TCR beta repertoires from more than 550 donors and added high-resolution HLA genotyping. A handful of DR-DQ haplotypes were handled as single units for association and clustering because linkage in the cohort was strong. Of the approximately 400 genotyped donors, approximately 80% were placed in the genetic ancestry cluster associated with self-reported Caucasian donors. Among roughly 400 genotyped donors of the cohort, an average of roughly 240,000 unique TCR beta nucleotide sequences were sequenced per donor, 15% to 20% of them non-productive. Every discovery cohort repertoire had been produced on one sequencing platform. In a later genetic analysis, genome-wide SNP genotypes for about three fifths of the 666 donors were used, and that subset was treated as a discovery cohort. Class I and class II HLA loci were covered by the typing at four-digit resolution. The T cell repertoires of several hundred subjects were profiled by immunosequencing and related to cytomegalovirus serostatus. To predict cytomegalovirus infection status, the study brought together high-throughput TCR immunosequencing, statistical association of individual TCRs with disease status, and machine learning. Besides the first cohort of 666 subjects, a separate validation cohort made up of over a hundred different subjects was used. The study aimed to test whether cataloging public T cell receptors could reveal signatures of past pathogen exposure. In an earlier analysis of roughly 540 of the donors, high-throughput TCR beta sequencing was used to judge whether each TCR beta V gene segment behaved as functional or pseudogenic. Beyond this particular receptor, the publication reports: A later analysis associated approximately 17,000 TCR beta sequences with specific HLA alleles at a false discovery rate of 0.05. In an earlier analysis of 587 of the donors, most TCR beta V segments appeared in productive rearrangements about 90% or about 30% of the time, broadly matching IMGT annotations. A later analysis found that most CMV-associated TCR beta chains appeared HLA-restricted, with HLA associations seemingly driven largely by CMV exposure. A further reported finding was that TCR beta sequences accurately predicted the HLA-A and HLA-B alleles for most subjects in the first cohort. A later analysis reported that several top co-occurrence clusters appeared linked to parvovirus B19, influenza, CMV and Epstein-Barr virus. Linkage disequilibrium might explain the correlated functional status among segregating V segments, but an unknown experimental factor could not be excluded. In a later analysis, HLA-associated TCR beta chains showed more clonal expansion and lower generation probabilities than non-associated chains that were equally common. According to a later genetic analysis, donors in an Asian-associated ancestry cluster had fewer N-insertions in productive TCRs than the roughly 670-donor mean. Sequencing depth was assumed to be roughly uniform across donors in the presence/absence analyses, though that assumption may not hold. A later genetic analysis associated a missense DCLRE1C variant with V-gene and J-gene trimming of TCR beta chains, and an independent cohort replicated the association. Because counts were too low, 15 to 20 rarely observed V segments, including chromosome 9 orphons, were excluded from the earlier analysis of around 640 of the donors. Because some donors lacked HLA typing at each locus, the association tests relied only on the typed subset. Most TCR sequences were seen in very few donors, while some public TCRs were found in many individuals. In the study, approximately 160 TCR beta chains were listed as associated with cytomegalovirus. CMV serostatus was the only immune exposure information available for the cohort. A group of highly shared sequence variants was considered likely to be a technical artifact of the sequencing pipeline. Only TCR beta chains were sequenced in this cohort, and the absence of alpha or paired-chain data limited detectable features. In vitro tests confirmed that a few of the cytomegalovirus-associated TCR beta chains recognize cytomegalovirus antigens. Assigning TCR associations to individual alleles was difficult when HLA alleles, especially DR and DQ, strongly co-occurred. The 87-base-pair reads could not distinguish some IMGT-functional V segments, including TRBV6-2 and TRBV6-3, so those segments were excluded. In a later analysis, the rate of TCR association differed among HLA loci, with DRB1 alleles having the most associated TCRs and HLA-C alleles having the fewest. It was suggested by the authors that the approach could potentially be generalized to other disease states and immunological phenotypes. Cytomegalovirus status was reported to be diagnosed by the classifier with high specificity and sensitivity in both the original and validation cohorts.

The method was the immunoSEQ multiplex PCR assay. For the multiplex PCR, a mixture combining 60 forward primers for TCR Vbeta segments and 13 reverse primers for TCR Jbeta segments was used. The CDR3 region of rearranged TCR beta genes was amplified from genomic DNA by a multiplex PCR assay. Amplified TCR beta libraries were sequenced as 87-base-pair reads on the Illumina HiSeq System. The paper's data handling went like this. In a later analysis, some 80 million unique TCR beta chains were counted across the 500 to 700 repertoires, and roughly 11 million of these chains were shared by at least two donors. Raw reads were error-corrected and collapsed into unique sequences by a nearest-neighbor algorithm in which closely related sequences were merged to remove PCR and sequencing errors. CDR3 sequences were aligned to IMGT reference sequences to assign V, D and J gene segments. For a sequence to be retained, at least a six-nucleotide match to both a V gene segment and a J gene segment was required. Rearrangements were called productive when the CDR3 lacked stop codons and stayed in frame with V and J; all others were non-productive. Following IMGT convention, CDR3 was defined as the stretch from the second conserved V-encoded cysteine to the conserved J-encoded phenylalanine. In an earlier analysis of more than 550 of the donors, sequences lacking an unambiguous match to a single V gene segment were excluded. In an earlier analysis of approximately 560 of the donors, a V segment was called functional when productive rearrangements were above 56.7%, and segregating when the standard deviation between donors exceeded 5%. A statistical classification framework was built to diagnose cytomegalovirus status from the catalog of TCR beta chain sequences. V and J gene assignment, in a later analysis, came from comparing TCR nucleotide sequences with IMGT/GENE-DB human TR gene sequences. The TCRdist pipeline was used in a later analysis to assign CDR3 sequences and most-parsimonious VDJ recombination scenarios. In a later analysis, each TCR beta chain was defined by its CDR3 amino acid sequence together with its V-gene family, and reads without a unique V-gene family were excluded. In a later analysis, some 600 highly shared, low-generation-probability nucleotide sequences were removed to address suspected cross-contamination and a sequencing artifact. A later analysis calculated a clonal expansion index for each public chain from normalized within-repertoire ranks of inferred template counts. A later analysis computed generation probabilities with a VDJ recombination model fitted to out-of-frame rearrangements, and checked the results against IGoR. In a later analysis, TCR-TCR, TCR-HLA and TCR-CMV co-occurrence was scored with hypergeometric tests, and a repertoire-size bias correction was applied to TCR pairs. A later analysis estimated false discovery rates by permuting HLA or CMV assignments 20 times. A later analysis grouped co-occurring TCRs with DBSCAN, adding TCRdist sequence similarity when clustering within HLA-allele-positive subsets. Repertoires with fewer than 30,000 or more than 120,000 public chains, plus five repertoires with anomalous nucleotide sharing, were excluded from co-occurrence clustering. TCRdb limited this immuneACCESS table to in-frame rearrangements with V and J called. A share of clones is missing; checked studies link under half to unresolved V genes, and the rest is unexplained. That table supplies the V and J calls and clone size; D and trimming were determined from the DNA. The sample data list 250,000 to 350,000 clones, and about 87% of these were observed just once. The ten most abundant clones make up 2% to 3% of the sample.

CDR3 length: 14 amino acids, cysteine to phenylalanine. The only DNA kept is the CDR3, 42 bases in frame from the first base. V is cut back by 3 bases and J by 2 bases, with 6 bases in the junction unmatched. CDR1 and CDR2, per the germline V gene (reference sequence), are GTSNPN and SVGIG. In total, 666 healthy bone marrow donors made up the cohort. All cohort members were sampled while nominally healthy, although unrecorded immune exposures were likely present. The donor tested CMV seronegative and was one of the 352 seronegative cohort members. Each donor provided a peripheral blood sample, and peripheral blood mononuclear cells were used for TCR beta sequencing. Genomic DNA extraction from the blood cell samples was performed with the Qiagen DNeasy Blood Extraction Kit.

The sequence was obtained from a woman aged 18-29 years in good health and CMV-seronegative. The material sequenced was PBMCs. The chain employs TRBV30 and TRBJ1-1; the junction holds 7 bases that match TRBD1. The DNA is TGTGCCTGGAGCCGACAGGGTCGAAACACTGAAGCTTTCTTT. Its protein reads: CAWSRQGRNTEAFF.